This T cell receptor beta chain was recorded in a study of T cell responses to AZD1222 COVID-19 vaccine. With respect to this clone: The antigen is not known. Other DNA sequences in the same sample also yield this CDR3.

Findings and limits, study-wide: It should be noted that donors were predominantly white British and more often female, and clonal diversity was possibly underestimated.

The data were produced by immunoSEQ multiplex PCR, yet TCRdb's version contains in-frame clones alone and is incomplete. There are roughly 200,000 clones in the sample; approximately 92% occur only once, and roughly 1% lies in the top ten. Per the germline V gene, CDR1 is SGHTA and CDR2 is FQGNSA. This CDR3 has 13 amino acids. The ends were cut back, 5 bases at V and 5 bases at J, with 12 bases in the middle. This clonotype was sampled from an adult who received the MenACWY meningococcal vaccine as a control. The J gene is TRBJ1-1, the V gene TRBV7-2, with D perhaps matching TRBD1 (6 bases). The specimen was peripheral blood, collected 28 days after the second dose of the MenACWY control vaccine. CDR3 nucleotides: TGTGCCAGCAGCCTAACAGGGCCAACTGAAGCTTTCTTT. Protein: CASSLTGPTEAFF.